This T cell receptor (beta chain) was sequenced for a study of post-analysis software for immune sequencing data. The wider study: In terms of disease course, relapsing-remitting, secondary progressive and progressive-relapsing multiple sclerosis were included. Notes on the study in general: A few TRBV segments (TRBV5-6, TRBV5-1 and TRBV20-1 among them) occurred more frequently in patients than in controls.

Tagging with unique molecular identifiers was a feature of the TCR beta cDNA libraries. The T cell input of about 1 to 10 million gave about half a million cDNA molecules. TCRdb independently ran MiXCR on the PCR reads; one entry per CDR3 protein. Here the sample spans around 160,000 distinct CDR3 sequences, about 37% being singletons. The V segment lost 0 bases and the J segment 5 bases; nucleotides outside the gene matches: 1. The CDR3 contains 14 residues. Germline V CDR1 and CDR2: MNHEY, SVGAGI. This clonotype appeared a few times. Its antigen is unknown. V and J are TRBV6-5 and TRBJ1-5; TRBD1 matches 7 bases. This clonotype originated in a girl aged 10 to 17 with multiple sclerosis. The sequencing here drew on blood, taken after autologous hematopoietic stem cell transplantation. This CDR3 reads CASSYSTGDQPQHF. The CDR3 DNA is TGTGCCAGCAGTTACTCCACAGGGGATCAGCCCCAGCATTTT.